The text below deals with one TCR beta chain. What this receptor recognizes is not known. No much larger clone exists at a distance of one base, and base qualities are not known. From each donor, a single peripheral blood sample of roughly 0.11 L on average was drawn into heparinised tubes. Naive, central memory, regulatory and stem cell-like memory CD4+ T cells were sorted on a BD FACSAria II using a panel including CD45RO, CCR7, CD25, CD127, CD95 and CD27. All sorted populations exceeded 95% purity. PBMCs were separated immediately by Lymphoprep density gradient centrifugation and were stained directly, without being cultured. Samples were stained and sorted in pairs, with one healthy donor and one patient per experiment, so that batch effects were minimized. The data stem from a study of beta chain features in type 1 diabetes (dated by TCRdb to between 2017 and 2018). About the full investigation: Mean age, gender distribution, total cell number and subset yield were not different between patients and healthy donors. A total of under 140,000,000 sorted cells were examined across all samples, and the number of cells per subset was strongly correlated with RNA yield. In the study, TCRB repertoires of sorted circulating CD4+ T cell subsets from recently diagnosed type 1 diabetes patients were compared with those of matched healthy donors. Regulatory and stem cell-like memory subsets were isolated from only 8 patients and 8 healthy donors, whereas naive and central memory subsets came from all 30 or so donors.

The germline V gene sets CDR1 to SGHRS and CDR2 to YFSETQ. Trimming removed 4 bases from V and 4 bases from J, leaving 7 bases between the germline ends. The CDR3 sequence holds 12 residues, the cysteine and phenylalanine included. Only the CDR3 region is kept as DNA, spanning 36 bases read in frame from base 1. Study-level results and caveats: Because small numbers of individuals were included in the HLA sub-analyses, any influence of HLA type on TCRB rearrangement was left unresolved. Naive, central memory and regulatory TCRB repertoires appeared more similar among patients than among healthy donors. PCR may preferentially amplify shorter templates, but because patient and control samples were amplified and corrected together, any resulting skew would affect both groups equally. Sequencing cDNA rather than genomic DNA could over-represent highly expressing activated cells, although activation and CD3 levels did not differ between groups. At VDJ recombination sites, patients with type 1 diabetes made fewer insertions and deleted more nucleotides, a pattern implying thymic rearrangement abnormalities. Type 1 diabetes patients showed a moderate but significant shortening of TCRB CDR3 length in all four CD4+ subsets.

The High Capacity cDNA Reverse Transcription Kit was used to reverse transcribe all of the isolated RNA, meaning that expressed TCRB transcripts were what got sequenced. Naive, central memory and regulatory T cell samples underwent deep immunoSEQ sequencing, averaging roughly 3.4 million total reads per sample. Sorted cells were lysed in RLT buffer and RNA was extracted with DNase-treated RNeasy Micro or Mini kits, depending on cell number. Each cell subset was processed separately to prevent cross-contamination, with patient and healthy donor samples processed together. The immunoSEQ multiplex PCR was used to amplify TCRB sequences from cDNA, generating 87-bp fragments that spanned the CDR3 region. Amplicons were sequenced on the Illumina HiSeq platform. The original methods were these. PCR bias was corrected computationally using synthetic template baselines, and reads within Hamming distance 2 were collapsed, with unmergeable singletons discarded. By aligning reads against IMGT, V, D and J genes, CDR3 length, and insertions or deletions at six rearrangement sites were assigned. Within each subset, clonotype counts were normalized to sorted cell number, after which true diversity and Gini coefficients were computed with the tcR R package. The overlap coefficient, calculated on TCRB nucleotide sequences, was used to quantify repertoire sharing. As a proxy for the pre-selection repertoire, out-of-frame TCRB sequences from naive cells were analyzed. What TCRdb holds here is the immuneACCESS table cut down to in-frame rearrangements. Part of the clones is not present; checked against another copy, under half of the missing clones reflect an unresolved V gene, and the others are unexplained. The V and J calls and the clone size are those of that table, but D and trimming were determined from the DNA. This sample holds 400,000 to 450,000 clones; around 13% were observed only once. The ten largest clonotypes hold around 0.039% of the sample.

Recombination linked TRBV5-1 to TRBJ2-3; a tentative D match to TRBD1 spans 5 bases. The sequence came from a man aged 30 to 45 in good health. The sample taken for sequencing was naive CD4+ T cells from blood. The cell subset or site label on this specimen signifies: true naive CD4+ T cells. CDR3 protein: CASSIGADTQYF. Here is the DNA: TGCGCCAGCAGCATAGGGGCAGATACGCAGTATTTT. The CDR3, completed at both ends by the reference TRBV5-1 and TRBJ2-3 genes, gives the full variable domain KAGVTQTPRYLIKTRGQQVTLSCSPISGHRSVSWYQQTPGQGLQFLFEYFSETQRNKGNFPGRFSGRQFSNSRSEMNVSTLELGDSALYLCASSIGADTQYFGPGTRLTVL.